The sample holds a few counts of the clone carrying this T cell receptor beta chain. Its target is not known. This sample was taken from a study of T cells after yellow fever vaccination. Study-wide points: Reappearing after the booster were most of the clones from primary vaccination (roughly 95% CD4, 88% CD8). One caveat is that FACS-sorted repertoires could contain abundant clonotypes contaminating from the bulk population.

Template-switching 5'RACE yielded the TCR cDNA; a universal primer site and UMIs were added in the process. One entry per CDR3 protein results from TCRdb running MiXCR on the 5' RACE reads. The sample lists about 300,000 distinct CDR3 sequences; about 10% were seen once. Germline CDR1 reads MNHEY; CDR2 reads SVGAGI. V lost 6 bases, J lost 8 bases, and 19 bases lay in between. The CDR3 extends over 14 amino acids. The clonotype originates from a man between 18 and 29 years old who received the YFV17D yellow fever vaccine. Sequencing used CD4+ T cells sorted from PBMCs, obtained 5 days after the yellow fever booster vaccination. The gene calls are TRBV6-5 and TRBJ1-2; maybe TRBD1 (6 bases). This CDR3 is CASRRAGQSGGYTF. In nucleotides, the CDR3 is TGTGCCAGCAGAAGGGCCGGACAGTCGGGCGGCTACACCTTC.